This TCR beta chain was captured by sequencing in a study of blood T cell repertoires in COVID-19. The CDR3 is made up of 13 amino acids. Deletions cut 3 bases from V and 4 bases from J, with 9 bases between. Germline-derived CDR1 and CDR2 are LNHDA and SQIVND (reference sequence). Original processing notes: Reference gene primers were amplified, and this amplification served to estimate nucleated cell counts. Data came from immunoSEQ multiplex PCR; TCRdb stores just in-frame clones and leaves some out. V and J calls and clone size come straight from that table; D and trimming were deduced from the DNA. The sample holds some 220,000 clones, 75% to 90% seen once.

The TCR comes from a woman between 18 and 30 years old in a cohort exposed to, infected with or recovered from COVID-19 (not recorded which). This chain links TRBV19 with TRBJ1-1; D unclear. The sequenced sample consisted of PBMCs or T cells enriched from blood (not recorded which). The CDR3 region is CASSIEVATEAFF. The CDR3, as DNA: TGTGCCAGTAGTATCGAGGTCGCCACTGAAGCTTTCTTT.